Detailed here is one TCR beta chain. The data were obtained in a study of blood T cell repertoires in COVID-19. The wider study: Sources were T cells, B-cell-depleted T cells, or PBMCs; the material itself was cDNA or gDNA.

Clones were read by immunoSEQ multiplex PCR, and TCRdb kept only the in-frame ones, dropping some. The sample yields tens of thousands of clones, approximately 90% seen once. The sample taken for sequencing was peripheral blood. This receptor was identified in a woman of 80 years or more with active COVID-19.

CDR3 loop: CASSSGTGFTGELFF. The DNA for the CDR3 is TGTGCCAGCAGCTCCGGGACAGGGTTCACCGGGGAGCTGTTTTTT. The rearrangement uses TRBV7-6 and TRBJ2-2; 9 bases line up with TRBD1. Unmatched junction bases numbered 4, after V lost 4 bases and J lost 4 bases. Germline V gives CDR1 SGHVS, CDR2 FNYEAQ. The CDR3 length is 15 residues.